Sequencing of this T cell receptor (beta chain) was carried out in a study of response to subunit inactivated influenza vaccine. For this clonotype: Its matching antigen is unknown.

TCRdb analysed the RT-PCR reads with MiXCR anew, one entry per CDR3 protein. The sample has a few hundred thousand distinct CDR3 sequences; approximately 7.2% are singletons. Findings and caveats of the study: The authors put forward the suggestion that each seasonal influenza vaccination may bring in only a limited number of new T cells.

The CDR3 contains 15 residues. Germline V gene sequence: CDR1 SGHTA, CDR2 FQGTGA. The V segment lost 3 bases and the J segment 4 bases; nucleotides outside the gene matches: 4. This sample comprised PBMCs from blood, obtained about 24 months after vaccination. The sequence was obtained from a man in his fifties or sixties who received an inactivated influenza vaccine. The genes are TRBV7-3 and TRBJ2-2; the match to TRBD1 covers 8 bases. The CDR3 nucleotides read TGTGCCAGCAGCTTTGGGACAGGCGGCACCGGGGAGCTGTTTTTT. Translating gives CASSFGTGGTGELFF.